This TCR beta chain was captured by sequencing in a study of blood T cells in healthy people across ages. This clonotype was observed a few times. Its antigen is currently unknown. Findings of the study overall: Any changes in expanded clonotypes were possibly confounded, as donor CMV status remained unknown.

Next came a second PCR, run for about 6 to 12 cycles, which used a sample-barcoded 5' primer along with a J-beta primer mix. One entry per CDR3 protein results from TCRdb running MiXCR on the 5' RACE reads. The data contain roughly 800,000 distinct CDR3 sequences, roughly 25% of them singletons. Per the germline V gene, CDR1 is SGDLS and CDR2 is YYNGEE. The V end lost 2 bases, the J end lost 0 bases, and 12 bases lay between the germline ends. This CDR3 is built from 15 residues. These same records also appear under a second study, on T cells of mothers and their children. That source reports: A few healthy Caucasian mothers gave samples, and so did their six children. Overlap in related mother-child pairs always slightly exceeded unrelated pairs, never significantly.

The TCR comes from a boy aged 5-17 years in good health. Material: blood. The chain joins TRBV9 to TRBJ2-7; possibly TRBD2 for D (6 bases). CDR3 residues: CASSVNSGNSYEQYF. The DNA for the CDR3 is TGTGCCAGCAGCGTCAATAGCGGTAACTCCTACGAGCAGTACTTC. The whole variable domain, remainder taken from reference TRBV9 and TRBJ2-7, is DSGVTQTPKHLITATGQRVTLRCSPRSGDLSVYWYQQSLDQGLQFLIQYYNGEERAKGNILERFSAQQFPDLHSELNLSSLELGDSALYFCASSVNSGNSYEQYFGPGTRLTVT.